The entry that follows covers one TCR beta chain sequence. Antigen specificity is unknown. This sample is part of a study of T-cell memory formation after mild COVID-19. Study-wide results and caveats: Second-wave clones peaking on day 37 lacked confirmed SARS-CoV-2 specificity. Among clones contracting day 15 to 85, CD4/CD8 was balanced, whereas later expanders leaned CD4+. The main location of contracting CD4+ clones was CM and EM, and that of contracting CD8+ clones was EMRA.

Via MiXCR, TCRdb re-called the 5' RACE reads, giving one row per CDR3 protein. The table lists 250,000 to 400,000 distinct CDR3 sequences, roughly an eighth of them singletons, with 20% to 25% in the top ten. Germline V gene sequence: CDR1 LNHNV, CDR2 YYDKDF (reference sequence). V was shortened by 0 bases and J by 6 bases, with 8 bases between the two germline ends. The CDR3 is 14 amino acids. The receptor's source is a young man who had mild COVID-19 (a few samples of this study predate the infection). Cell type and time point are not known. The chain is built from TRBV15 and TRBJ2-2, with unresolved D. The sequenced material came from PBMCs or a T cell subset sorted from them (not recorded which). DNA for the CDR3: TGTGCCACCAGCAGAGATCAGCTTTCCGGGGAGCTGTTTTTT. Protein product: CATSRDQLSGELFF.